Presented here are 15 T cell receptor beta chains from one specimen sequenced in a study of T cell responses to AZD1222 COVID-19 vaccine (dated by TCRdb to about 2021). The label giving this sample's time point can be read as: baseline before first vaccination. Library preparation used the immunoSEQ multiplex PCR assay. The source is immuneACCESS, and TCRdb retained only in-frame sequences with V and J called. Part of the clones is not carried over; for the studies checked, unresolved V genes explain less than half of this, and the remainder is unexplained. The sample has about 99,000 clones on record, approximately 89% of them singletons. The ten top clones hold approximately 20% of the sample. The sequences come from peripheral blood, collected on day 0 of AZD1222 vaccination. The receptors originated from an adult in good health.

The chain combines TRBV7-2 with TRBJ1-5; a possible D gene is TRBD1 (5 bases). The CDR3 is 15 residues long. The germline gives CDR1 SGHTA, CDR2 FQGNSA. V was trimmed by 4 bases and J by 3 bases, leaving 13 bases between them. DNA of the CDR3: TGTGCCAGCAGCTCGGCAGGGTATGACAATCAGCCCCAGCATTTT. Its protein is CASSSAGYDNQPQHF.

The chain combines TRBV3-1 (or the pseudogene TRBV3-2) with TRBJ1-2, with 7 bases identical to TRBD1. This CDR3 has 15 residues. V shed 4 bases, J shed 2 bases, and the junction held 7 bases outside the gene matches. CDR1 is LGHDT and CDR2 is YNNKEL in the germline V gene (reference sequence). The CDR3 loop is CASSLQGGSNYGYTF. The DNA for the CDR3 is TGTGCCAGCAGCCTTCAGGGGGGCTCAAACTATGGCTACACCTTC.

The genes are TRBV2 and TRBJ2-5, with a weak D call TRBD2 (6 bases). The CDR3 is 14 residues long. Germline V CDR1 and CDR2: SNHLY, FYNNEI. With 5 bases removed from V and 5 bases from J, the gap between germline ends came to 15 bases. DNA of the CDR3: TGTGCCAGCAGTTTTGGCGGGGTCGGGGAGACCCAGTACTTC. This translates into CASSFGGVGETQYF.

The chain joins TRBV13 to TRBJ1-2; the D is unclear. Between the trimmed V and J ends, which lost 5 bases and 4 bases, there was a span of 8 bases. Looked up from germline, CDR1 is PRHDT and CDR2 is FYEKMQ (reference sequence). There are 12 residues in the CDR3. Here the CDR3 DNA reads TGTGCCAGCAGCCGCAGCTCCTATGGCTACACCTTC. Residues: CASSRSSYGYTF. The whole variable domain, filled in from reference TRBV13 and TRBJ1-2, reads AAGVIQSPRHLIKEKRETATLKCYPIPRHDTVYWYQQGPGQDPQFLISFYEKMQSDKGSIPDRFSAQQFSDYHSELNMSSLELGDSALYFCASSRSSYGYTFGSGTRLTVV.

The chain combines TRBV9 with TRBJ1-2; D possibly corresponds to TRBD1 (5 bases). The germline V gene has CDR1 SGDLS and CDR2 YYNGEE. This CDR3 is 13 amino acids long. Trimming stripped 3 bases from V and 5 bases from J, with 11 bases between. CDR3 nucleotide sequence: TGTGCCAGCAGCGCCCAGGGACGGTATGGCTACACCTTC. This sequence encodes CASSAQGRYGYTF.

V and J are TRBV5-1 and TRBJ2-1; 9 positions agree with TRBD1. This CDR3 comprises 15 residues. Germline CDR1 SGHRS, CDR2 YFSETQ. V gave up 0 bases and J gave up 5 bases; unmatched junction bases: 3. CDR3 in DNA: TGCGCCAGCAGCTTGGGACAGGGGGGGCACAATGAGCAGTTCTTC. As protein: CASSLGQGGHNEQFF.

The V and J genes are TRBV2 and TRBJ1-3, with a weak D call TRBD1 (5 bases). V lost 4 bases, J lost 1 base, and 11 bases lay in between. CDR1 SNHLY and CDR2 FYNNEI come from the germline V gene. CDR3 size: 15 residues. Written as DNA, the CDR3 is TGTGCCAGCAGTGGGGACGGGGGGTCTGGAAACACCATATATTTT. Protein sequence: CASSGDGGSGNTIYF.

CDR3 nucleotide sequence: TGTGCCAGCAGGTCGGGGGATCTCTACGAGCAGTACTTC. Its translation: CASRSGDLYEQYF. This chain joins TRBV6-5 and TRBJ2-7; D possibly corresponds to TRBD2 (6 bases). This CDR3 comprises 13 residues. Germline CDR1 is MNHEY and CDR2 is SVGAGI. Trimming removed 6 bases at V and 3 bases at J, with 12 bases between.

The CDR3 region has the DNA TGTGCCAGCAGTTTGACTGTGAACACTGAAGCTTTCTTT. It codes for CASSLTVNTEAFF. The gene calls are TRBV27 and TRBJ1-1, with unresolved D. V shed 3 bases and J shed 0 bases, with 5 bases lying between them. There are 13 residues in the CDR3. Germline assignment: CDR1 MNHEY and CDR2 SMNVEV (reference sequence).

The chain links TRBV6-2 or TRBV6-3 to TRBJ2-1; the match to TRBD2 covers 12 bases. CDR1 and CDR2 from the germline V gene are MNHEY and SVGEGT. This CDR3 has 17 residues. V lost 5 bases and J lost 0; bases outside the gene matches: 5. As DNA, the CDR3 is TGTGCCAGCAGTCTGACTAGCGGGAGCAACTCCTACAATGAGCAGTTCTTC. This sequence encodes CASSLTSGSNSYNEQFF.

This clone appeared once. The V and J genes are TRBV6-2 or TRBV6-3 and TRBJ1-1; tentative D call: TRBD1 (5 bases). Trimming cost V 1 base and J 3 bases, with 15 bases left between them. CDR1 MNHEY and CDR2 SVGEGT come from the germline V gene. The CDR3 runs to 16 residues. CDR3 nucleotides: TGTGCCAGCAGTTACTACACCAGGGCGGATGACACTGAAGCTTTCTTT. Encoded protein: CASSYYTRADDTEAFF.

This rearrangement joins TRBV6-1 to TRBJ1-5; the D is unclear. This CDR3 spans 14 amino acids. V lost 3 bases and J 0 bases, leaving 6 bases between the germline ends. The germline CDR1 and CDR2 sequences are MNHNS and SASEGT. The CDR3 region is CASSEGYSNQPQHF. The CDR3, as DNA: TGTGCCAGCAGTGAGGGATATAGCAATCAGCCCCAGCATTTT.

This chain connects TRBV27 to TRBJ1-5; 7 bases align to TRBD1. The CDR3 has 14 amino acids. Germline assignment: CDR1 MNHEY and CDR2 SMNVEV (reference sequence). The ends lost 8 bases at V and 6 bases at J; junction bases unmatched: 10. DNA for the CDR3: TGTGCCAGCTCAAAGGAGGGGGCGCCTCAGCCCCAGCATTTT. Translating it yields CASSKEGAPQPQHF.

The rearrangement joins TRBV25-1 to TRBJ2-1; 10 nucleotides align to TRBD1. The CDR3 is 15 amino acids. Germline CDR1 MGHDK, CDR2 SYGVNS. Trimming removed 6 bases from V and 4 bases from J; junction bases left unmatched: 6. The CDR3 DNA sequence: TGTGCCAGCAGCCGGGACAGGGGACTGTACAATGAGCAGTTCTTC. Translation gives CASSRDRGLYNEQFF.

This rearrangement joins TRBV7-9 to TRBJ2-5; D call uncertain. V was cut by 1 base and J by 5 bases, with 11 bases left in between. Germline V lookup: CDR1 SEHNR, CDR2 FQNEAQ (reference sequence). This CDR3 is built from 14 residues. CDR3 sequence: CASSLVSLGETQYF. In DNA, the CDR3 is TGTGCCAGCAGCTTAGTCAGCCTAGGGGAGACCCAGTACTTC.